These 20 T cell receptor beta chains originate from one sample sequenced in a study of breast tumors, draining lymph nodes, adjacent tissues. The lymph nodes were axillary draining lymph nodes from breast cancer patients. TCRdb re-called the multiplex PCR reads through MiXCR, storing one row per CDR3 protein. This table holds fewer than 200,000 distinct CDR3 sequences, roughly a third found once. The material sequenced was axillary lymph node tissue. The receptors were gathered from a female donor with breast cancer. Some clones in this sample may be carry-over from other donors' samples.

This clonotype was detected only a few times. The chain combines TRBV7-9 with TRBJ2-4; the D gene could be TRBD1 or TRBD2 (5 bases each). There are 13 residues in the CDR3. CDR1 and CDR2 (germline): SEHNR, FQNEAQ (reference sequence). Trimming cost V 5 bases and J 7 bases, with 12 bases left between them. CDR3 sequence (DNA): TGTGCCAGCAGCATAGGGACCGGCAACATTCAGTACTTC. Its protein product is CASSIGTGNIQYF.

In the case of this clonotype: The germline gene is not matched at one end of the junction; a read error may be the cause. This rearrangement joins TRBV13 to TRBJ2-6, with 7 bases matching TRBD2. The CDR3 runs 18 residues. The V gene's germline CDR1 is PRHDT and CDR2 FYEKMQ (reference sequence). The CDR3 coding sequence is TGTGCCAGTAGCTTAGGAGCTAGCGGTACCTCTGGGGCCAACGTCCCGACTTTC. Its protein product is CASSLGASGTSGANVPTF.

This clonotype was found many times. The CDR3 sequence: CASSYGSGFSTDTQYF. The CDR3 DNA sequence: TGTGCCAGCAGTTACGGGTCCGGATTTAGCACAGATACGCAGTATTTT. The V call is TRBV6-6, the J call TRBJ2-3; D gene ambiguous. Trimming shortened V by 2 bases and J by 0 bases, and 12 bases separated the two germline ends. The CDR3 extends over 16 amino acids. The germline V gene has CDR1 MNHNY and CDR2 SVGAGI (reference sequence).

This clonotype came up many times. A much larger clone is a single base away; this may be a read error. The chain is built from TRBV7-8 and TRBJ2-5, with 8 bases that match TRBD1. This CDR3 has 17 residues. The germline CDR1 and CDR2 sequences are SGHVS and FQNEAQ. CDR3 nucleotide sequence: TGTGCCAGCAGCTCCTCCCGACAGGGGATACGGGAAGAGCCCCAGTACTTC. Amino acids: CASSSSRQGIREEPQYF.

A word on this clonotype: With a much larger clone just one base away, this may be a read error. The J gene is TRBJ2-7, the V gene TRBV28; 7 bases line up with TRBD2. The length of the CDR3 is 15 residues. The germline V gene encodes CDR1 MDHEN and CDR2 SYDVKM. With V trimmed by 5 bases and J by 3 bases, 10 bases remained unmatched. The CDR3 sequence is CASSPLTSPLYEQYF. The CDR3 nucleotides read TGTGCCAGCAGTCCGTTGACTAGCCCTCTCTACGAGCAGTACTTC.

The V and J genes are TRBV6-1 and TRBJ2-1; 9 bases are a match to TRBD1. With V trimmed by 1 base and J by 6 bases, 7 bases remained unmatched. The CDR3 totals 16 residues. Germline-derived CDR1 and CDR2 are MNHNS and SASEGT. The CDR3 reads CASSEVTGGFPNEQFF. The DNA of the CDR3 is TGTGCCAGCAGTGAAGTTACAGGGGGCTTTCCCAATGAGCAGTTCTTC.

On this clonotype itself: It may be a read error: a sequence one base away is much more abundant. The chain links TRBV20-1 to TRBJ2-7; 10 positions match TRBD2. This CDR3 spans 14 amino acids. Germline values: CDR1 DFQATT, CDR2 SNEGSKA (reference sequence). CDR3 sequence: CSTRSSGRAGEQYF. CDR3 sequence (DNA): TGCAGTACTAGATCTAGCGGGAGAGCCGGCGAGCAGTACTTC.

The table lists this clonotype with many counts. The V and J genes are TRBV27 and TRBJ1-6, with a possible D match to TRBD1 (5 bases). In germline, CDR1 is MNHEY, CDR2 SMNVEV (reference sequence). This CDR3 region has 14 residues. The V end lost 5 bases, the J end lost 11 bases, and 16 bases lay between the germline ends. The CDR3 loop reads CASSTTRDGTPLHF. CDR3 nucleotide sequence: TGTGCCAGCAGTACCACCAGGGACGGCACACCCCTCCACTTT.

The chain joins TRBV14 to TRBJ1-1, with 7 bases matching TRBD1. This CDR3 is built from 15 residues. The V gene's germline CDR1 is SGHDN and CDR2 FVKESK. Trimming cost V 5 bases and J 0 bases; bases outside gene matches: 6. The CDR3 DNA follows: TGTGCCAGCAGCAGTAGACAGGGCTTGAACACTGAAGCTTTCTTT. Translated, it gives CASSSRQGLNTEAFF. Full variable domain (rest looked up from reference TRBV14 and TRBJ1-1): EAGVTQFPSHSVIEKGQTVTLRCDPISGHDNLYWYRRVMGKEIKFLLHFVKESKQDESGMPNNRFLAERTGGTYSTLKVQPAELEDSGVYFCASSSRQGLNTEAFFGQGTRLTVV.

This clonotype has more than one count but fewer than ten. This may stem from a read error, because a much larger clone lies one nucleotide away. V is TRBV11-2 and J is TRBJ2-7; D might be TRBD2 (6 bases). Germline-derived CDR1 and CDR2 are SGHAT and FQNNGV. Trimming left V 3 bases short and J 5 bases short, with 14 bases between. There are 14 residues in the CDR3. CDR3 sequence reads: CASSFRGWAHEQYF. The CDR3 DNA sequence: TGTGCCAGCAGCTTCCGGGGGTGGGCCCACGAGCAGTACTTC.

The gene calls are TRBV24-1 and TRBJ2-5; D ambiguous. With 4 bases removed from V and 0 bases from J, the gap between germline ends came to 14 bases. Germline lookup yields CDR1 KGHDR and CDR2 SFDVKD. The CDR3 runs 16 residues. This CDR3 reads CATSESLAYYQETQYF. CDR3 nucleotides: TGTGCCACCAGTGAAAGCCTGGCGTACTACCAAGAGACCCAGTACTTC.

In this sample, this clonotype turned up once. The chain recombines TRBV7-9 with TRBJ2-5, with D unresolved. This CDR3 spans 14 amino acids. The germline CDR1 and CDR2 sequences are SEHNR and FQNEAQ (reference sequence). Trimming removed 1 base at V and 4 bases at J, with 10 bases between. As DNA, the CDR3 is TGTGCCAGCAGCTTAGTAGCAGGTCGAGAGACCCAGTACTTC. Its translation: CASSLVAGRETQYF.

This chain uses TRBV28 with TRBJ2-7; D gene unclear. Trimming left V 4 bases short and J 3 bases short, with 16 bases between. The CDR3 totals 15 residues. Germline lookup yields CDR1 MDHEN and CDR2 SYDVKM. The CDR3 coding sequence is TGTGCCAGCAGTTCTCACTCCCCTACGGGCTACGAGCAGTACTTC. Its protein is CASSSHSPTGYEQYF.

Ten or more counts support this clonotype. The rearrangement links TRBV5-6 to TRBJ1-2; 8 bases are a match to TRBD1. Germline lookup yields CDR1 SGHDT and CDR2 YYEEEE. The CDR3 is 14 residues long. J was trimmed by 6 bases and V by 5 bases; bases with no gene match: 9. CDR3 amino acids: CASRPRQGHNGYTF. The DNA for the CDR3 is TGTGCCAGCAGGCCGCGACAGGGGCATAATGGCTACACCTTC. The full variable domain, its missing parts supplied by reference TRBV5-6 and TRBJ1-2, is DAGVTQSPTHLIKTRGQQVTLRCSPKSGHDTVSWYQQALGQGPQFIFQYYEEEERQRGNFPDRFSGHQFPNYSSELNVNALLLGDSALYLCASRPRQGHNGYTFGSGTRLTVV.

There are many counts of this clonotype. J is TRBJ2-1 and V is TRBV19; 7 bases map to TRBD2. The germline gives CDR1 LNHDA, CDR2 SQIVND (reference sequence). There are 13 residues in the CDR3. The V segment lost 3 bases and the J segment 8 bases; nucleotides outside the gene matches: 4. CDR3 in amino acids: CASSIGLVDEQFF. The CDR3, as DNA: TGTGCCAGTAGTATTGGACTAGTGGATGAGCAGTTCTTC.

This clonotype appeared many times. The genes are TRBV28 and TRBJ2-7; 7 positions match TRBD1. CDR1 is MDHEN, CDR2 SYDVKM, per germline. J was trimmed by 3 bases and V by 6 bases; bases with no gene match: 11. CDR3 length: 15 amino acids. The CDR3 is CASSRNRDRNYEQYF. The CDR3 nucleotides are TGTGCCAGCAGCAGAAATAGGGACAGAAACTACGAGCAGTACTTC.

This clonotype was counted between two and nine times. This clone may be a read error of a much larger clone one base away. The rearrangement links TRBV20-1 to TRBJ1-2; weak D call: TRBD1 (6 bases). The CDR3 consists of 12 residues. Germline V gene lookup returns CDR1 DFQATT and CDR2 SNEGSKA (reference sequence). CDR3 loop: CSAVRGSSGYAF. CDR3 in DNA: TGCAGTGCTGTCAGGGGTAGCTCTGGCTACGCCTTC.

As for this clonotype: This may be a read error, as it is one base from a much larger clone. This chain links TRBV19 with TRBJ2-7; D could derive from TRBD1 or TRBD2 (6 bases each). CDR3 length: 17 residues. Per germline, CDR1 LNHDA and CDR2 SQIVND (reference sequence). This CDR3 reads CASSIDRGPGMTYEQSF. Written as DNA, the CDR3 is TGTGCCAGTAGTATAGATCGGGGGCCCGGGATGACCTACGAGCAGTCCTTC.

There are many counts of this clonotype. V usage is TRBV25-1 and J usage is TRBJ1-3; D unclear. Between the trimmed V and J ends, which lost 3 bases and 2 bases, there was a span of 8 bases. The CDR3 is 14 residues long. Germline CDR1 and CDR2: MGHDK and SYGVNS. As DNA, the CDR3 is TGTGCCAGCAGTGAGGTGAGGGCTGGAAACACCATATATTTT. It is translated as CASSEVRAGNTIYF.

This clonotype was counted many times. V is TRBV5-6 and J is TRBJ2-5; possibly TRBD1 for D (6 bases). Germline loops: CDR1 SGHDT, CDR2 YYEEEE. The CDR3 is 16 residues long. V was clipped by 4 bases and J by 5 bases, with 21 bases between them. The CDR3 DNA sequence: TGTGCCAGCAGCCCGAAGGGCTTAGGGGGTCTTGAGACCCAGTACTTC. Translating it yields CASSPKGLGGLETQYF.